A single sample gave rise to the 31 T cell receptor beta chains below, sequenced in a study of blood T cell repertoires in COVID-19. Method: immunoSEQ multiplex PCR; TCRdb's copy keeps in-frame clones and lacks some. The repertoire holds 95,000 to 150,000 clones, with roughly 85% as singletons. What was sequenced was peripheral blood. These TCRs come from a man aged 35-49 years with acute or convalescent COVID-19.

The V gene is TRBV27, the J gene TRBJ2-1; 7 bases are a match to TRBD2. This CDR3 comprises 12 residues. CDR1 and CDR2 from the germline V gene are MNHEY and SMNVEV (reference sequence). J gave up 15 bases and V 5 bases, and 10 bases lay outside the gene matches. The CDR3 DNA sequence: TGTGCCAGCAGTGAGACCGGGACTAAGGTGTTCTTC. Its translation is CASSETGTKVFF.

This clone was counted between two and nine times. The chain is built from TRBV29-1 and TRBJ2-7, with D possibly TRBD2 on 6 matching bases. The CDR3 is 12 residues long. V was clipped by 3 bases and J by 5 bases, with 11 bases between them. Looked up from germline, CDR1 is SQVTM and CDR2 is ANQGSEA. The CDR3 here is CSVDGGFHEQYF. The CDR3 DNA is TGCAGCGTTGATGGGGGGTTCCACGAGCAGTACTTC.

CDR3 nucleotides: TGTGCCACCAGCAGAGACTCACTAGTTTCCTACGAGCAGTACTTC. Its protein product is CATSRDSLVSYEQYF. The V gene is TRBV15, the J gene TRBJ2-7; possible D gene TRBD2, 5 bases. The germline V gene has CDR1 LNHNV and CDR2 YYDKDF (reference sequence). V lost 0 bases and J lost 1, with 10 bases in between. The CDR3 spans 15 residues.

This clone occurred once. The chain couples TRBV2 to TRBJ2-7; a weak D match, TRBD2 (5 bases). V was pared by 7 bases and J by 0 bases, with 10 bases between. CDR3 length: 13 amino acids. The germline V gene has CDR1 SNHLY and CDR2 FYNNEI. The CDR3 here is CASKRASSYEQYF. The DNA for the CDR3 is TGTGCCAGCAAGAGGGCGAGCTCCTACGAGCAGTACTTC.

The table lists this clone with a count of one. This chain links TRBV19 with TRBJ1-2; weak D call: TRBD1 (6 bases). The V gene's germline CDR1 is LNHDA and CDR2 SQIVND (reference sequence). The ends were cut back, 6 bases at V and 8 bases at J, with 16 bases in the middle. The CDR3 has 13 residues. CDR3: CASSFTGPGGYTF. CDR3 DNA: TGTGCCAGTAGCTTCACAGGGCCTGGGGGCTACACCTTC.

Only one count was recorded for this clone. CDR3 sequence: CASSFRRTGGYQPQHF. The CDR3 nucleotides read TGTGCCAGCAGCTTCCGGAGGACAGGGGGGTACCAGCCCCAGCATTTT. The chain is built from TRBV7-8 and TRBJ1-5, with TRBD1 matching 10 bases. The J segment lost 7 bases and the V segment lost 3 bases, leaving 9 bases of the junction unmatched. The CDR3 length is 16 residues. Germline V gives CDR1 SGHVS, CDR2 FQNEAQ.

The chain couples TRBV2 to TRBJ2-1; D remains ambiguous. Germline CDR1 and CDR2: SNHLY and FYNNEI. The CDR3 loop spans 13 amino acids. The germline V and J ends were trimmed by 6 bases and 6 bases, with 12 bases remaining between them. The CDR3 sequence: CASSPQRGNEQFF. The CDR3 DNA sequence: TGTGCCAGCAGCCCCCAGCGTGGCAATGAGCAGTTCTTC.

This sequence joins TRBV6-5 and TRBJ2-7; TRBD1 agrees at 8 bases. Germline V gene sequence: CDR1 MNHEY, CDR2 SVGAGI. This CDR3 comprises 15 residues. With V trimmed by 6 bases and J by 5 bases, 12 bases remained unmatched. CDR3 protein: CASRADRGYLDEQYF. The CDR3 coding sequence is TGTGCCAGCAGGGCTGACAGGGGATACCTAGACGAGCAGTACTTC.

CDR3 nucleotides: TGTGCCTGGATGGGACAGGACATATTGTTCTCCTACAATGAGCAGTTCTTC. This translates into CAWMGQDILFSYNEQFF. The rearrangement joins TRBV30 to TRBJ2-1; 8 positions match TRBD1. Germline lookup yields CDR1 GTSNPN and CDR2 SVGIG (reference sequence). J lost 0 bases, V lost 4 bases, and 11 bases had no gene match. The CDR3 is 17 amino acids.

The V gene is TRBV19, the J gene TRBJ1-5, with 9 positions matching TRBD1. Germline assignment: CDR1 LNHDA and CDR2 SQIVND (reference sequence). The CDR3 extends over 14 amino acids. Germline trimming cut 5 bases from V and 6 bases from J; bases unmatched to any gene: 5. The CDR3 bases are TGTGCCAGTAGTGTTACAGGGGGCGTTCAGCCCCAGCATTTT. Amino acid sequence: CASSVTGGVQPQHF.

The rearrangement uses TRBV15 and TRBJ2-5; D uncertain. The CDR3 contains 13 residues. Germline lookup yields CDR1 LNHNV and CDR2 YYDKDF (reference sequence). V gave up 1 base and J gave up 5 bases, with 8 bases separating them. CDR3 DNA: TGTGCCACCAGCAGAGCTACTCTGGAGACCCAGTACTTC. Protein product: CATSRATLETQYF. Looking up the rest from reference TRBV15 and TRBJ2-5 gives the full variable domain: DAMVIQNPRYQVTQFGKPVTLSCSQTLNHNVMYWYQQKSSQAPKLLFHYYDKDFNNEADTPDNFQSRRPNTSFCFLDIRSPGLGDTAMYLCATSRATLETQYFGPGTRLLVL.

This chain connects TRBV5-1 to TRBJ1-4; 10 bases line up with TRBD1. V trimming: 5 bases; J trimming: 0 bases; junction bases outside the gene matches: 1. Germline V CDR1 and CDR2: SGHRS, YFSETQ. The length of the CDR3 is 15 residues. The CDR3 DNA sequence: TGCGCCAGCAGGGGACAGGGGTCAACTAATGAAAAACTGTTTTTT. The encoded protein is CASRGQGSTNEKLFF.

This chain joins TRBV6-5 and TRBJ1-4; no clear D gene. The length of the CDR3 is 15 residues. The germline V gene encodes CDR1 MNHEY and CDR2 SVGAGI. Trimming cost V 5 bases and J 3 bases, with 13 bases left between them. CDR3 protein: CASSLGEIANEKLFF. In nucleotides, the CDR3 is TGTGCCAGCAGTCTCGGGGAGATAGCTAATGAAAAACTGTTTTTT.

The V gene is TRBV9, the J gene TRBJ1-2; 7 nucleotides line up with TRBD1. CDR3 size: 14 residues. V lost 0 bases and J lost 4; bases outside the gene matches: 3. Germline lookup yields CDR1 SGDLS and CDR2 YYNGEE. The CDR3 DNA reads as TGTGCCAGCAGCGTAGCTCAGGGGGGCTATGGCTACACCTTC. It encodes CASSVAQGGYGYTF. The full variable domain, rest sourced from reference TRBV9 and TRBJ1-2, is DSGVTQTPKHLITATGQRVTLRCSPRSGDLSVYWYQQSLDQGLQFLIQYYNGEERAKGNILERFSAQQFPDLHSELNLSSLELGDSALYFCASSVAQGGYGYTFGSGTRLTVV.

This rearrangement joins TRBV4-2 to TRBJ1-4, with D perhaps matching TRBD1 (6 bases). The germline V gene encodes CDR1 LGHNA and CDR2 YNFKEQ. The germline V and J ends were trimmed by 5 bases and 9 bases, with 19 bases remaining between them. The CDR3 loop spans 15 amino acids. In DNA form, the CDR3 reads TGTGCCAGCAGCGTCGCCGGGTACAGGGAACAAAAACTGTTTTTT. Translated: CASSVAGYREQKLFF.

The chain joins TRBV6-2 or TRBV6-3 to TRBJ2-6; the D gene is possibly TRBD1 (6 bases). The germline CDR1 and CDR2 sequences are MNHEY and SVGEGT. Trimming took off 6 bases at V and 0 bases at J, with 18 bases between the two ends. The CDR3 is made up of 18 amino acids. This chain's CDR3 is CASSPGQNPGSGANVLTF. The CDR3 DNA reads TGTGCCAGCAGCCCTGGACAGAACCCCGGCTCTGGGGCCAACGTCCTGACTTTC.

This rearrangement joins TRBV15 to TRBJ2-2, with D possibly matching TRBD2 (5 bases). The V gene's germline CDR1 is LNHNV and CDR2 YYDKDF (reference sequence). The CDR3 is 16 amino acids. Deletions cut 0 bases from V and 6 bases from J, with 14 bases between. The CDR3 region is CATSRDPSRESGELFF. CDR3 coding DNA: TGTGCCACCAGCAGAGACCCATCGAGGGAGTCCGGGGAGCTGTTTTTT.

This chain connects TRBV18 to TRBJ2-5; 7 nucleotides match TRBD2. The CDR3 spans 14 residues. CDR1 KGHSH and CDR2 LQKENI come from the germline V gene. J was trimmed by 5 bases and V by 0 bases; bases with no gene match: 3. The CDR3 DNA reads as TGTGCCAGCTCACCACCAGGGACTACGGAGACCCAGTACTTC. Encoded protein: CASSPPGTTETQYF.

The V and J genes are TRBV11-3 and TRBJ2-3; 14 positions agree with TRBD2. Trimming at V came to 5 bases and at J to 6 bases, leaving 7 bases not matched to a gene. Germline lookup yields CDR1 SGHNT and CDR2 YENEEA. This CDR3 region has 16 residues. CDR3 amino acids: CASSDRLAGGFDTQYF. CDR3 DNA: TGTGCCAGCAGCGACAGACTAGCGGGAGGGTTCGATACGCAGTATTTT.

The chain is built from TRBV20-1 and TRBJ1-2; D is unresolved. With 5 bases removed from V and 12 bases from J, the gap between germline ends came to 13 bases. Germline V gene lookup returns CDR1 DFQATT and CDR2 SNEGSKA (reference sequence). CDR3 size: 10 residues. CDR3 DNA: TGCAGTGCTGTGCCCAGTACCCACACCTTC. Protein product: CSAVPSTHTF.

This chain's CDR3 is CASSQRQGPASGELFF. Here the CDR3 DNA reads TGCGCCAGCAGCCAGAGACAGGGCCCGGCATCCGGGGAGCTGTTTTTT. This sequence joins TRBV4-3 and TRBJ2-2; 7 positions agree with TRBD1. With 3 bases clipped from V and 6 bases from J, the junction kept 10 bases outside the gene matches. Germline V gene sequence: CDR1 LGHNA, CDR2 YSLEER. The CDR3 is made up of 16 amino acids.

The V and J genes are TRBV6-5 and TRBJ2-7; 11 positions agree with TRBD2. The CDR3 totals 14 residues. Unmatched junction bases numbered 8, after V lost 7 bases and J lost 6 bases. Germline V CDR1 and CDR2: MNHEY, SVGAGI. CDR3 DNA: TGTGCCAGCAAAACTAGCGGGAGCGTCCGCGAGCAGTACTTC. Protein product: CASKTSGSVREQYF.

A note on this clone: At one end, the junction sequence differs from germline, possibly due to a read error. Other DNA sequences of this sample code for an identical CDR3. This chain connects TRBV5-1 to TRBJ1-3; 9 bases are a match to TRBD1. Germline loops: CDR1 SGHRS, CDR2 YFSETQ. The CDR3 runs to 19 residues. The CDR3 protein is CASSKMGQGSTSSGNTIYF. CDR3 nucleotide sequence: TGCGCCAGCAGCAAAATGGGACAGGGTAGTACCTCCTCTGGAAACACCATATATTTC.

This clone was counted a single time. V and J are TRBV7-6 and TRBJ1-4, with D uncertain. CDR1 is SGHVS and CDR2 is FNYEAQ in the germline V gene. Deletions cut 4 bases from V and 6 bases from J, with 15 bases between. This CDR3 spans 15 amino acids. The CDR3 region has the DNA TGTGCCAGCAGCTACTCACCTGGGCGGGATGAAAAACTGTTTTTT. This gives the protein CASSYSPGRDEKLFF.

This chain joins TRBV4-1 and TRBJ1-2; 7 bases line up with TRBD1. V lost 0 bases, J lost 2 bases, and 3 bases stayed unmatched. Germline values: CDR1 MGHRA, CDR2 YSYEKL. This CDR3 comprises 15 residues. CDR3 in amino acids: CASSQDTGQNYGYTF. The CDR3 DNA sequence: TGCGCCAGCAGCCAAGATACGGGACAGAACTATGGCTACACCTTC.

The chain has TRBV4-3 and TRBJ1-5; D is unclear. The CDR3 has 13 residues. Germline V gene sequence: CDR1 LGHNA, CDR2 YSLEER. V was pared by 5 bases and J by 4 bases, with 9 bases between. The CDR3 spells CASSVAQNQPQHF. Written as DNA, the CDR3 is TGCGCCAGCAGCGTCGCTCAGAATCAGCCCCAGCATTTT.

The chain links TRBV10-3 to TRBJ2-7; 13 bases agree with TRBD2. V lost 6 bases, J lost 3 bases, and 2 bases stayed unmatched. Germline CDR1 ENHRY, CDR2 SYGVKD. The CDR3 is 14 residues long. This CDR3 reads CAISGTSGNYEQYF. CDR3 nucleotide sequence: TGTGCCATCAGCGGGACTAGCGGGAACTACGAGCAGTACTTC.

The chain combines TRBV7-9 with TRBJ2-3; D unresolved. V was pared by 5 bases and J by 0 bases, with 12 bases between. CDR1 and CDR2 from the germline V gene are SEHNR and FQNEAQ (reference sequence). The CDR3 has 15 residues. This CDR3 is CASSPAIASTDTQYF. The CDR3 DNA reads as TGTGCCAGCAGCCCGGCGATAGCCAGCACAGATACGCAGTATTTT. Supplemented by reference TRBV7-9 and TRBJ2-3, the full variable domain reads DTGVSQNPRHKITKRGQNVTFRCDPISEHNRLYWYRQTLGQGPEFLTYFQNEAQLEKSRLLSDRFSAERPKGSFSTLEIQRTEQGDSAMYLCASSPAIASTDTQYFGPGTRLTVL.

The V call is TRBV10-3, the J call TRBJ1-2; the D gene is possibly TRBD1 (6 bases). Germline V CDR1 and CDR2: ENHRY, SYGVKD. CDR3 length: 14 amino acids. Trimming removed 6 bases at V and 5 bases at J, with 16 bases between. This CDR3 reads CAIRGTTLGYGYTF. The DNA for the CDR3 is TGTGCCATCAGGGGGACAACTCTAGGGTATGGCTACACCTTC.

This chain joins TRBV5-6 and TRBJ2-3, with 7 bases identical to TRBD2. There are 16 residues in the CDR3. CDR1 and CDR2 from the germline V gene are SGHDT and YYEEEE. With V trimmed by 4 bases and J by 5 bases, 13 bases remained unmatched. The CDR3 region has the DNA TGTGCCAGCAGCCCGGAAGGTGGGGGGGACGGAGATACGCAGTATTTT. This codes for CASSPEGGGDGDTQYF.

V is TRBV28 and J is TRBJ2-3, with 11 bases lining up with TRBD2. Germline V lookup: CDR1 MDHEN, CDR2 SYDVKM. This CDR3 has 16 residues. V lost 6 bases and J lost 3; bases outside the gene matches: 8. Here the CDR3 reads CASRYSGRAGTDTQYF. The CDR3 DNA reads TGTGCCAGCAGGTATAGCGGGAGGGCAGGTACAGATACGCAGTATTTT.